This TCR beta chain was documented in a study of Graves' ophthalmopathy and Graves' hyperthyroidism. Study details: Blood was drawn at initial diagnosis, before any treatment.

The study amplified TCR beta CDR3 regions using RNA transcripts. The first round was an RT-PCR with HTBI primers, and the second round was a multiplex PCR. In TCRdb, the multiplex PCR reads were re-called with MiXCR into one record per CDR3 protein. The table records hundreds of thousands of distinct CDR3 sequences, 15% of them present only once. This clonotype was counted at least ten times. Sample: peripheral blood. The receptor was isolated from a woman aged 18-35 years with stable Graves' hyperthyroidism.

CDR3 in amino acids: CASRPLAGGSGANVLTF. The CDR3 bases are TGTGCCAGCAGACCACTAGCGGGGGGCTCTGGGGCCAACGTCCTGACTTTC. V is TRBV11-2 and J is TRBJ2-6; TRBD2 agrees at 12 bases. CDR1 and CDR2 (germline): SGHAT, FQNNGV. Germline trimming cut 6 bases from V and 0 bases from J; bases unmatched to any gene: 3. The CDR3 has 17 amino acids.